The rows below give T cell receptor beta chains drawn from one sample of a study of T-cell memory formation after mild COVID-19. TCRdb itself ran the 5' RACE reads through MiXCR, one entry per CDR3 protein. This sample carries approximately 40,000 distinct CDR3 sequences, about an eighth of them seen once, and the ten largest clones take over 25%. Source material: PBMCs or a T cell subset sorted from them (not recorded which). Receptors were obtained from a man between 18 and 29 years old who had mild COVID-19 (a few samples of this study predate the infection). Cell type and time point are not known. CDR3s include the opening cysteine and the closing phenylalanine or tryptophan. A D gene is named only where the DNA matches it firmly. Clone size is given for some rows only: seen once, a few or many times, or a class if the clone is expanded.

>TRBJ2-1|.|few|TRBV9
CASSVEDSIYNEQFF
TGTGCCAGCAGCGTAGAGGATAGCATCTACAATGAGCAGTTCTTC
>TRBJ2-1|TRBD2|many|TRBV24-1
CATSDFGGAGYNEQFF
TGTGCCACCAGTGATTTCGGGGGGGCAGGCTACAATGAGCAGTTCTTC
>TRBJ2-5|.|.|TRBV12-3/TRBV12-4
CASSPRFVGETQYF
TGTGCCAGCAGTCCCCGTTTTGTGGGGGAGACCCAGTACTTC
>TRBJ2-6|.|.|TRBV6-5
CAIGQGYTGANVLTF
TGTGCCATTGGCCAGGGATATACCGGGGCCAACGTCCTGACTTTC
>TRBJ2-7|.|many|TRBV9
CASSPQGTGIYEQYF
TGTGCCAGCAGCCCTCAGGGCACGGGGATCTACGAGCAGTACTTC
>TRBJ2-4|.|many|TRBV20-1
CSARRVQPNELAKNIQYF
TGCAGTGCTAGACGGGTGCAGCCAAACGAACTAGCCAAAAACATTCAGTACTTC
>TRBJ2-5|TRBD1|many|TRBV7-2
CASSPDRGPWETQYF
TGTGCCAGCAGCCCAGACAGGGGGCCTTGGGAGACCCAGTACTTC
>TRBJ2-3|.|.|TRBV2
CASSGPRGASTDTQYF
TGTGCCAGCAGTGGACCCAGGGGTGCAAGCACAGATACGCAGTATTTT
>TRBJ2-3|.|.|TRBV29-1
CSVGYGGSTDTQYF
TGCAGCGTTGGGTATGGGGGGAGTACAGATACGCAGTATTTT
>TRBJ2-5|TRBD1|many|TRBV7-7
CASSSGQGGQETQYF
TGTGCTAGCAGCTCGGGACAGGGAGGCCAAGAGACCCAGTACTTC
>TRBJ2-1|.|many|TRBV14
CASSHLNGPSSSYNEQFF
TGTGCCAGCAGCCACCTTAATGGGCCTAGCAGCTCCTACAATGAGCAGTTCTTC
>TRBJ1-1|.|few|TRBV7-2
CASTLLSRNTEAFF
TGTGCCAGCACCCTACTATCGCGCAACACTGAAGCTTTCTTT
>TRBJ2-3|.|few|TRBV20-1
CSAGPPATQYF
TGCAGTGCTGGGCCACCCGCGACGCAGTATTTT
>TRBJ2-3|.|many|TRBV12-3/TRBV12-4
CASSLKDTQYF
TGTGCCAGCAGTTTGAAAGATACGCAGTATTTT
>TRBJ2-1|.|many|TRBV29-1
CCVGDSYNEQFF
TGCTGCGTAGGCGACTCCTACAATGAGCAGTTCTTC
>TRBJ1-1|TRBD1|many|TRBV7-2
CASSPTPGQPEAFF
TGTGCCAGCAGCCCTACTCCGGGACAGCCTGAAGCTTTCTTT
>TRBJ1-1|.|many|TRBV14
CASSQGGALNTEAFF
TGTGCCAGCAGCCAAGGGGGCGCCTTAAACACTGAAGCTTTCTTT
>TRBJ2-3|TRBD2|many|TRBV11-3
CASSLGLAGYTDTQYF
TGTGCCAGCAGCTTAGGCCTAGCGGGGTACACAGATACGCAGTATTTT
>TRBJ2-7|TRBD1|many|TRBV7-3
CASSFVVDRVEQYF
TGTGCCAGCAGCTTTGTCGTCGACAGGGTGGAGCAGTACTTC
>TRBJ1-1|.|many|TRBV14
CASSPRGVNTEAFF
TGTGCCAGCAGCCCAAGAGGGGTGAACACTGAAGCTTTCTTT
>TRBJ1-3|TRBD1|few|TRBV11-2
CASSDRVGGSGNTIYF
TGTGCCAGCAGCGACAGGGTCGGGGGCTCTGGAAACACCATATATTTT
>TRBJ1-4|.|.|TRBV5-4
CASSTGGRTNEKLFF
TGTGCCAGCAGCACGGGAGGGCGAACTAATGAAAAACTGTTTTTT
>TRBJ2-7|TRBD1|few|TRBV4-2
CASSQGMRGLGEQYF
TGTGCCAGCAGCCAAGGAATGAGGGGGCTAGGCGAGCAGTACTTC
>TRBJ2-7|TRBD1|.|TRBV5-1
CASSLGQGSGEQYF
TGCGCCAGCAGCTTGGGACAGGGCTCTGGCGAGCAGTACTTC
>TRBJ2-1|TRBD2|many|TRBV7-2
CASSFSGGAFGNEQFF
TGTGCCAGCAGCTTTAGCGGGGGGGCCTTCGGGAATGAGCAGTTCTTC
>TRBJ1-4|.|many|TRBV6-5
CASSTEGRGNEKLFF
TGTGCCAGCAGCACCGAGGGCAGGGGTAATGAAAAACTGTTTTTT
>TRBJ1-1|.|.|TRBV19
CASLRQPNTEAFF
TGTGCCAGTCTAAGACAGCCGAACACTGAAGCTTTCTTT
>TRBJ2-5|.|.|TRBV20-1
CSARDKELASFETQYF
TGCAGTGCTAGAGATAAGGAACTAGCATCGTTCGAGACCCAGTACTTC
>TRBJ2-5|.|many|TRBV3-1
CASSRSDQETQYF
TGTGCCAGCAGCCGGTCCGACCAAGAGACCCAGTACTTC
>TRBJ1-2|.|many|TRBV7-9
CASSLTSRDGYTF
TGTGCCAGCAGCTTGACCTCAAGGGATGGCTACACCTTC
>TRBJ1-5|.|many|TRBV2
CASSEAGRDQPQHF
TGTGCCAGCAGTGAAGCTGGCAGGGACCAGCCCCAGCATTTT
>TRBJ1-2|.|many|TRBV5-1
CASSFDRPLANYGYTF
TGCGCCAGCAGCTTCGACAGGCCCCTTGCTAACTATGGCTACACCTTC
>TRBJ2-1|.|many|TRBV28
CASNRADEQFF
TGTGCCAGCAACAGGGCCGATGAGCAGTTCTTC
>TRBJ1-5|TRBD1|many|TRBV27
CASSSGGPQHF
TGTGCCAGCAGTTCAGGGGGCCCCCAGCATTTT
>TRBJ1-4|.|few|TRBV7-2
CASSPGGGRATKKLFF
TGTGCCAGCAGCCCCGGCGGAGGGCGTGCAACTAAAAAACTGTTTTTT
>TRBJ1-1|TRBD1|many|TRBV5-1
CASSPGTGLATEAFF
TGCGCCAGCAGCCCGGGGACAGGACTCGCCACTGAAGCTTTCTTT
>TRBJ2-2|.|many|TRBV20-1
CSAREPAGRTGELFF
TGCAGTGCTAGAGAACCAGCGGGCCGCACCGGGGAGCTGTTTTTT
>TRBJ1-1|.|.|TRBV12-5
CASGDSTNTEAFF
TGTGCTAGTGGGGACAGCACGAACACTGAAGCTTTCTTT
>TRBJ2-1|TRBD2|many|TRBV7-2
CASSSGGLSYNEQFF
TGTGCCAGCAGCTCGGGGGGGCTCTCCTACAATGAGCAGTTCTTC
>TRBJ1-1|TRBD1|many|TRBV2
CASSDRTGLNTEAFF
TGTGCCAGCAGTGACCGGACAGGGCTGAACACTGAAGCTTTCTTT
>TRBJ1-3|.|many|TRBV7-9
CASSLRHKDSGNTIYF
TGTGCCAGCAGCTTACGCCACAAGGACTCTGGAAACACCATATATTTT
>TRBJ1-5|.|.|TRBV3-1
CASSQDLWYQPQHF
TGTGCCAGCAGCCAAGACCTCTGGTATCAGCCCCAGCATTTT
>TRBJ2-3|TRBD2|many|TRBV6-2/TRBV6-3
CASSFTTSGGQSTDTQYF
TGTGCCAGCAGCTTTACAACTAGCGGGGGCCAAAGCACAGATACGCAGTATTTT
>TRBJ1-6|.|few|TRBV12-3/TRBV12-4
CASSFGGGRDSPLHF
TGTGCCAGCAGTTTTGGGGGGGGGAGGGATTCACCCCTCCACTTT
>TRBJ1-2|.|many|TRBV4-1
CASSRDGGNYGYTF
TGCGCCAGCAGCAGGGACGGGGGAAACTATGGCTACACCTTC
>TRBJ2-7|.|many|TRBV11-2
CASSLAVGIYEQYF
TGTGCCAGCAGCTTAGCCGTAGGGATCTACGAGCAGTACTTC
>TRBJ2-5|TRBD2|many|TRBV7-7
CASSPGSGGQETQYF
TGTGCCAGCAGCCCGGGGAGCGGGGGCCAAGAGACCCAGTACTTC
>TRBJ2-5|TRBD2|many|TRBV5-1
CASATTGGAFQTQYF
TGCGCCAGCGCCACGACCGGGGGGGCTTTTCAGACCCAGTACTTC
>TRBJ2-3|.|.|TRBV29-1
CSAGTDTQYF
TGCAGCGCCGGCACAGATACGCAGTATTTT
>TRBJ1-5|.|.|TRBV19
CASSIGWGYSNQPQHF
TGTGCCAGTAGTATAGGTTGGGGCTATAGCAATCAGCCCCAGCATTTT
>TRBJ2-5|.|.|TRBV30
CAWTPFGRETQYF
TGTGCCTGGACCCCTTTTGGGAGGGAGACCCAGTACTTC
>TRBJ1-1|.|.|TRBV20-1
CSTRAKVTEAFF
TGCAGCACCAGGGCGAAAGTCACTGAAGCTTTCTTT
>TRBJ1-2|.|few|TRBV15
CATSRDLTEVYGYTF
TGTGCCACCAGCAGAGATTTGACCGAAGTCTATGGCTACACCTTC
>TRBJ2-3|TRBD2|many|TRBV7-3
CASSSPTSGVRDTQYF
TGTGCCAGCAGCTCCCCGACTAGCGGGGTCAGGGATACGCAGTATTTT
>TRBJ1-2|TRBD1|many|TRBV29-1
CSVRTGTNYGYTF
TGCAGCGTTAGGACAGGGACTAACTATGGCTACACCTTC